This TCR beta chain is drawn from a study of T cell repertoires in cytomegalovirus infection. This clonotype was seen only a few times. Germline assignment: CDR1 MGHRA and CDR2 YSYEKL. The J segment lost 6 bases and the V segment lost 3 bases, leaving 5 bases of the junction unmatched. This CDR3 is 15 amino acids long. MiXCR, applied by TCRdb to the reads, yields one record per CDR3 protein. The profile shows some 700,000 distinct CDR3 sequences, less than 40% of them singletons. The V gene is TRBV4-1, the J gene TRBJ2-2; 9 bases agree with TRBD2. The source is a human donor in good health (CMV status not recorded). Some clones in this sample may be carry-over from other donors' samples. Sample: PBMCs. CDR3 DNA: TGCGCCAGCAGCCACAACAGCGGGAGGCCCGGGGAGCTGTTTTTT. Translated: CASSHNSGRPGELFF.